Each of the 2 T cell receptor beta chains below was sequenced from the same sample in a study of blood T cell repertoires in COVID-19 (TCRdb year 2020). Library method: the immunoSEQ multiplex PCR assay. TCRdb took this table from immuneACCESS and kept in-frame rearrangements with V and J called. Such tables lack part of the clones; where checked against another copy, unresolved V genes explain under half of the gap, and the rest is unexplained. The sample table lists about 210,000 clones, approximately 86% of them with a count of one. 20% to 25% of the sample belongs to the ten largest clones. The sequencing input was PBMCs or T cells enriched from blood (not recorded which). Receptors originate from a woman in her forties in a cohort exposed to, infected with or recovered from COVID-19 (not recorded which).

The V gene is TRBV5-1, the J gene TRBJ1-1, with 10 bases fitting TRBD1. Trimming cost V 4 bases and J 6 bases; bases outside gene matches: 9. The CDR3 has 15 amino acids. The germline CDR1 and CDR2 sequences are SGHRS and YFSETQ. This chain's CDR3 is CASSPKRDRGAEAFF. The CDR3 DNA sequence: TGCGCCAGCAGCCCGAAGCGGGACAGGGGTGCTGAAGCTTTCTTT.

The rearrangement links TRBV11-3 to TRBJ2-1, with 11 bases that match TRBD1. The CDR3 is 18 amino acids. V lost 5 bases to trimming and J lost 4 bases; unmatched junction nucleotides: 13. Germline lookup yields CDR1 SGHNT and CDR2 YENEEA. The CDR3 DNA reads TGTGCCAGCAGCGAAAGGACAGGGGGCGCGTCGTTATACAATGAGCAGTTCTTC. Its translation is CASSERTGGASLYNEQFF.